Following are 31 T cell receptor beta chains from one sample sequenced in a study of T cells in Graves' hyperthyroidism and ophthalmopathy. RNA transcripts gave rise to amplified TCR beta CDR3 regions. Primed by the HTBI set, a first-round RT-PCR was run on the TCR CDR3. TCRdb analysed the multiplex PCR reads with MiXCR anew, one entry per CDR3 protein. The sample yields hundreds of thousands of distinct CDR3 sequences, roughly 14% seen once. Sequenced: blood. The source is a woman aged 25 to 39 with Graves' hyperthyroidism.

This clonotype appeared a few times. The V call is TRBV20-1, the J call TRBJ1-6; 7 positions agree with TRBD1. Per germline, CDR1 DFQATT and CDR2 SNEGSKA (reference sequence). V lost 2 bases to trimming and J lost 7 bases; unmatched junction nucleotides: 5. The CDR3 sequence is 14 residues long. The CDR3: CSARSGTANSPLHF. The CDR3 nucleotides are TGCAGTGCTAGATCGGGGACAGCAAATTCACCCCTCCACTTT.

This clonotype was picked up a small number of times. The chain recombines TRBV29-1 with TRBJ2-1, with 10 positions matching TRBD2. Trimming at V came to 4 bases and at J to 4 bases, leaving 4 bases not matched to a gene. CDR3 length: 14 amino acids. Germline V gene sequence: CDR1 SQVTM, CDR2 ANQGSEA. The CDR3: CSVGGLAPYNEQFF. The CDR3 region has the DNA TGCAGCGTTGGGGGACTAGCGCCTTACAATGAGCAGTTCTTC.

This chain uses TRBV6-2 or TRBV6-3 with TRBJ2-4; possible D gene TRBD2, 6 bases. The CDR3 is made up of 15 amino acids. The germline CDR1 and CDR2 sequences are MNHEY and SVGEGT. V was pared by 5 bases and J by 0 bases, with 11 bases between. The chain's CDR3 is CASSGGAGAKNIQYF. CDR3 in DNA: TGTGCCAGCAGTGGCGGAGCGGGAGCCAAAAACATTCAGTACTTC.

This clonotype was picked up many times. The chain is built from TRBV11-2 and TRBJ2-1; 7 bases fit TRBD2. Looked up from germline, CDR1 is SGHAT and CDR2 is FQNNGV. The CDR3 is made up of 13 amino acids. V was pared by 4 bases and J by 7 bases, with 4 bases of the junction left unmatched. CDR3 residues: CASSSLGGNEQFF. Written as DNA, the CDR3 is TGTGCCAGCAGCTCGCTCGGGGGGAATGAGCAGTTCTTC.

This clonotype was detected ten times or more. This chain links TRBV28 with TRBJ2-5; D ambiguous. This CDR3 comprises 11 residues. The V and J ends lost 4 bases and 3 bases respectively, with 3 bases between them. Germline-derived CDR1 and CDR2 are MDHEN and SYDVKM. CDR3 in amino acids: CASSSKETQYF. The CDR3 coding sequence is TGTGCCAGCAGTTCAAAAGAGACCCAGTACTTC.

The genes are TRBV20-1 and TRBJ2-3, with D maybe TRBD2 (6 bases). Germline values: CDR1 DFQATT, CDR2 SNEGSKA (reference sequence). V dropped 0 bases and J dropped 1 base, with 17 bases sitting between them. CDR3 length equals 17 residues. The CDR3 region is CSARDRGEERGTDTQYF. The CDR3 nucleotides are TGCAGTGCTAGAGATCGAGGCGAGGAGCGGGGCACAGATACGCAGTATTTT.

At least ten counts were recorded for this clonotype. The CDR3 loop is CASSEAGHLYTF. CDR3 sequence (DNA): TGTGCCAGCAGTGAAGCAGGGCATCTCTACACCTTC. The chain is built from TRBV2 and TRBJ1-2; no definite D call. Germline values: CDR1 SNHLY, CDR2 FYNNEI. Between the trimmed V and J ends, which lost 0 bases and 10 bases, there was a span of 9 bases. The CDR3 runs 12 residues.

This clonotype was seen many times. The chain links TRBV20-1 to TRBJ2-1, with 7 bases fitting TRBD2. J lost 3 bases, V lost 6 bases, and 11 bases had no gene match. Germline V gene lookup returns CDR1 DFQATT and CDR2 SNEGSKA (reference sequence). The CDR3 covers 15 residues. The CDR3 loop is CSAHIPASGYNEQFF. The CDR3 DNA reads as TGCAGTGCCCACATCCCGGCTAGCGGCTACAATGAGCAGTTCTTC.

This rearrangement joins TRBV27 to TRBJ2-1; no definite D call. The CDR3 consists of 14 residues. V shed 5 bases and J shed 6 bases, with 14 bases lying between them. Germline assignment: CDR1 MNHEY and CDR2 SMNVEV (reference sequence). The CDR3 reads CASSPSWTANEQFF. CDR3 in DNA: TGTGCCAGCAGTCCCTCCTGGACCGCCAATGAGCAGTTCTTC.

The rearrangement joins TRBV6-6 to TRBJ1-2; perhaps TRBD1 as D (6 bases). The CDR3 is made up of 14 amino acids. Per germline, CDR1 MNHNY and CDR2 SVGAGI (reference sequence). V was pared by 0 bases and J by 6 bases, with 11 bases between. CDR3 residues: CASSYSLDRDGYTF. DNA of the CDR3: TGTGCCAGCAGTTACTCCTTGGACAGAGATGGCTACACCTTC.

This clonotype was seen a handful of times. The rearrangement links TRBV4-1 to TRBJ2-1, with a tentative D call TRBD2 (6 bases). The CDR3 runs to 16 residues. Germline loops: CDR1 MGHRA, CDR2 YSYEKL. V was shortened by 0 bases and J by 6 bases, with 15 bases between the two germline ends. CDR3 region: CASSQDRLASANEQFF. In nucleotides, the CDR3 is TGCGCCAGCAGCCAAGATCGCCTAGCGTCGGCCAATGAGCAGTTCTTC.

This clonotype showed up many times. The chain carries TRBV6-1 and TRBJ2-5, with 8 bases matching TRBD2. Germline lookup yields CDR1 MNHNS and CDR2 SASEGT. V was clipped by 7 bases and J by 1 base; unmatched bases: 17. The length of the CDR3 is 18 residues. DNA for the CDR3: TGTGCCAGCAACCGAAAGGGACTAGTCAGCGGTCTCCAAGAGACCCAGTACTTC. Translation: CASNRKGLVSGLQETQYF.

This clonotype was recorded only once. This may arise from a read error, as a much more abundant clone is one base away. The CDR3 DNA reads as TGTGCCAGCAGCTCGAGGAAGGGACAAAACACTGAAGCTTTCTTT. Its protein product is CASSSRKGQNTEAFF. This chain links TRBV7-8 with TRBJ1-1; TRBD1 might be the D (6 bases). Trimming cost V 4 bases and J 2 bases, with 14 bases left between them. CDR1 and CDR2 from the germline V gene are SGHVS and FQNEAQ. The CDR3 is made up of 15 amino acids.

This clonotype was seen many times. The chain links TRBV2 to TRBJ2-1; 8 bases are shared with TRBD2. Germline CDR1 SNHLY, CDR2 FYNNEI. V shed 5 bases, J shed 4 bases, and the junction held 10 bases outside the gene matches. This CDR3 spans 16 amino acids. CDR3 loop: CASSSGGGRRYNEQFF. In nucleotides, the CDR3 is TGTGCCAGCAGTTCTGGGGGCGGGAGGAGGTACAATGAGCAGTTCTTC.

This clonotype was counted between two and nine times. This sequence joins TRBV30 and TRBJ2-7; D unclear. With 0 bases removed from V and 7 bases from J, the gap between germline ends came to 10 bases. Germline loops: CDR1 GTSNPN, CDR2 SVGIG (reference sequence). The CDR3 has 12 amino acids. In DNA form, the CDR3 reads TGTGCCTGGAGTGTTTCAGCCCTAGAGCAGTACTTC. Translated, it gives CAWSVSALEQYF.

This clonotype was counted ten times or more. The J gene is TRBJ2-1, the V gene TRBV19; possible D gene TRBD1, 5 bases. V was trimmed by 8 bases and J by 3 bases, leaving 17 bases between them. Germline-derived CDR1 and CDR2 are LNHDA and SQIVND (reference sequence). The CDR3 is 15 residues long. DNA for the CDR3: TGTGCCAGTCGGATCGACAGCGTTGACTACAATGAGCAGTTCTTC. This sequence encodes CASRIDSVDYNEQFF.

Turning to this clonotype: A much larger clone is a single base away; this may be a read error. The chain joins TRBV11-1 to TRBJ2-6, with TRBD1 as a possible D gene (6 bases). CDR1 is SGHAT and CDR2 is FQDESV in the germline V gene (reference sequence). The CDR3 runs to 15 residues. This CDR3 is CAGSLQGAGANVLTF. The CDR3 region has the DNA TGTGCCGGCAGCCTACAGGGAGCTGGGGCCAACGTCCTGACTTTC. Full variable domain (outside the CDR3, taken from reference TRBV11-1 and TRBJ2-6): EAEVAQSPRYKITEKSQAVAFWCDPISGHATLYWYRQILGQGPELLVQFQDESVVDDSQLPKDRFSAERLKGVDSTLKIQPAELGDSAMYLCAGSLQGAGANVLTFGAGSRLTVL.

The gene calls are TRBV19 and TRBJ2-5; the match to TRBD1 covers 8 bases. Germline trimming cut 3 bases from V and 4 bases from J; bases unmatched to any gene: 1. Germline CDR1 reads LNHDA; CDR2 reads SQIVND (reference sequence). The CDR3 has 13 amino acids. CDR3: CASSIGQGETQYF. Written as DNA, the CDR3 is TGTGCCAGTAGTATCGGACAGGGAGAGACCCAGTACTTC.

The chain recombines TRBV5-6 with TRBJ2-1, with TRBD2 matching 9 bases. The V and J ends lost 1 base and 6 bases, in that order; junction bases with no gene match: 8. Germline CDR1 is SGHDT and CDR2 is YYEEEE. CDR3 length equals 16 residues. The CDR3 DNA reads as TGTGCCAGCAGCTTGCCGGGACTAGCATATTTCAATGAGCAGTTCTTC. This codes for CASSLPGLAYFNEQFF.

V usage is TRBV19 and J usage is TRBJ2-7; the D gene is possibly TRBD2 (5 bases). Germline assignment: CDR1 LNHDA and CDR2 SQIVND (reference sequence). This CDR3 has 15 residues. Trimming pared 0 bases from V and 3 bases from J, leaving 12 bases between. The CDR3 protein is CASSIDPYGGYEQYF. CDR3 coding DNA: TGTGCCAGTAGTATAGACCCTTACGGAGGCTACGAGCAGTACTTC.

As DNA, the CDR3 is TGTGCCAGTAGTCGTAGAGGATCCGGGACGCCCACCTACAATGAGCAGTTCTTC. This translates into CASSRRGSGTPTYNEQFF. The V gene is TRBV19, the J gene TRBJ2-1; D possibly uses TRBD1 or TRBD2 (5 bases each). Germline loops: CDR1 LNHDA, CDR2 SQIVND (reference sequence). Trimming took off 5 bases at V and 2 bases at J, with 22 bases between the two ends. CDR3 length equals 18 residues.

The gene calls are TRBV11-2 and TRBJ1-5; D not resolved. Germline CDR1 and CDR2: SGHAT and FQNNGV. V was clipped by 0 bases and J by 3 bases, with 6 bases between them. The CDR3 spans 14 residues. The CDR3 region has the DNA TGTGCCAGCAGCTTAGACAGTATCAATCAGCCCCAGCATTTT. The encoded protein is CASSLDSINQPQHF.

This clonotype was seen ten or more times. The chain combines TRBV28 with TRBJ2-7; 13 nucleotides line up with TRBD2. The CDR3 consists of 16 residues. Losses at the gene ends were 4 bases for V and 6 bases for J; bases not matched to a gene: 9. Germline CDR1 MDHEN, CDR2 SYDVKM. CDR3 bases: TGTGCCAGCAGTTCACGGACTAGCGGGAGCGGCTCCGAGCAGTACTTC. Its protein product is CASSSRTSGSGSEQYF.

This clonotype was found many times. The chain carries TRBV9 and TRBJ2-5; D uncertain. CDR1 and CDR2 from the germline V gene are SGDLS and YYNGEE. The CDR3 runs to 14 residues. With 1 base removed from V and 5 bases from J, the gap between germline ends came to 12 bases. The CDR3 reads CASSVNGVAETQYF. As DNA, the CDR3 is TGTGCCAGCAGCGTAAATGGGGTCGCGGAGACCCAGTACTTC.

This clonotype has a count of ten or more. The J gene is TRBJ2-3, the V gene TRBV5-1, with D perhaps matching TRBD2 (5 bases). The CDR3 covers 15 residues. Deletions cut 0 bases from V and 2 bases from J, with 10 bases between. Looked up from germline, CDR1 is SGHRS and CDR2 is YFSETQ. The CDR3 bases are TGCGCCAGCAGCTTGGACGCGGGCCCCACAGATACGCAGTATTTT. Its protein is CASSLDAGPTDTQYF.

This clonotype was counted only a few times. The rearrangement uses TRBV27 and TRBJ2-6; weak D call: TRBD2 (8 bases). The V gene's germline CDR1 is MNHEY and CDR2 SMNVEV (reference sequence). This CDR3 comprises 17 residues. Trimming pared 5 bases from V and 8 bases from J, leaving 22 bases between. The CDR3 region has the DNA TGTGCCAGCAGTCCCGGGGGGGTTAAGACAGGGTCCAACGTCCTGACTTTC. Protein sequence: CASSPGGVKTGSNVLTF.

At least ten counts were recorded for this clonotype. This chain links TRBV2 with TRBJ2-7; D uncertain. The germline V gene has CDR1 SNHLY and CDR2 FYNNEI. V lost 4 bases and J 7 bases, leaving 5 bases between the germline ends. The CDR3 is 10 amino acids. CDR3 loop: CASSGWEQYF. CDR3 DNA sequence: TGTGCCAGCAGTGGTTGGGAGCAGTACTTC.

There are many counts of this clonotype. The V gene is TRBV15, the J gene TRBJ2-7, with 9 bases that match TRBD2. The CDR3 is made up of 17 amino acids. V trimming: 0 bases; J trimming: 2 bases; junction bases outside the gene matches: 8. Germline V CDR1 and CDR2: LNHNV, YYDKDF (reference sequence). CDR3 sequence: CATSRDILTSGPYEQYF. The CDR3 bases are TGTGCCACCAGCAGAGATATCCTGACTAGCGGACCCTACGAGCAGTACTTC.

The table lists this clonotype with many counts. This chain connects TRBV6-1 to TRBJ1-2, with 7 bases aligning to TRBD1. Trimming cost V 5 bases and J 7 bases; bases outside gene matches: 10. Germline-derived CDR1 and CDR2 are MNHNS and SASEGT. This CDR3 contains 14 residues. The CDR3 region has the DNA TGTGCCAGCAGTCAACACAGACAGGGAGGTGGCTACACCTTC. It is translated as CASSQHRQGGGYTF.

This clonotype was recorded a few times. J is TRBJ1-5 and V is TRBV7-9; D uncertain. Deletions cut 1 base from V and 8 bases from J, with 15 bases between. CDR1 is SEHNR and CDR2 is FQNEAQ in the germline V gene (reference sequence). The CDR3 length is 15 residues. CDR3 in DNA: TGTGCCAGCAGCTTAGGGATCACGGGAATTGAGCCCCAGCATTTT. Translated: CASSLGITGIEPQHF.

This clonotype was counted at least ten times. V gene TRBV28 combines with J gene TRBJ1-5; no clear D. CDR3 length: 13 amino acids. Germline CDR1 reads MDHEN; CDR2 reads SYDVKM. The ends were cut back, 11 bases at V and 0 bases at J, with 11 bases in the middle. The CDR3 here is CAVQDLSNQPQHF. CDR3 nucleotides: TGTGCCGTACAAGACCTTAGCAATCAGCCCCAGCATTTT.